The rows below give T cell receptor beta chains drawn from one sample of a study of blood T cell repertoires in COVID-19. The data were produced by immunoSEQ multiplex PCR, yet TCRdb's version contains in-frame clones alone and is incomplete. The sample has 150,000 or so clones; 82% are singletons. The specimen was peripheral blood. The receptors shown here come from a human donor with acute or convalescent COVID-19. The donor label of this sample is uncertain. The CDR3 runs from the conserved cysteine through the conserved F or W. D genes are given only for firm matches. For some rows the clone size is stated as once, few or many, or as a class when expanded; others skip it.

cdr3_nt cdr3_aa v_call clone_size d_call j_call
TGTGCCAGCAGCTCGACAGGGAGAGGAACTGAAGCTTTCTTT CASSSTGRGTEAFF TRBV7-9 - TRBD1 TRBJ1-1
TGTGCCAGCAGCTCCCGGGACAGGGGCTCACCCCTCCACTTT CASSSRDRGSPLHF TRBV5-6 - TRBD1 TRBJ1-6
TGTGCCAGCAGCTCCGCGGACAGGCGCCACTATGGCTACACCTTC CASSSADRRHYGYTF TRBV7-9 few TRBD1 TRBJ1-2
TGTGCCAGCAGCTGGGGCCGGGACAGGGGATACGAGCAGTACTTC CASSWGRDRGYEQYF TRBV7-2 - TRBD1 TRBJ2-7
TGTGCCAGCAGCTTGTTAACAGGGTTGACAGATACGCAGTATTTT CASSLLTGLTDTQYF TRBV7-2 - - TRBJ2-3
TGCGCCAGCAGCTTAACTGAGGGAAATAACTATGGCTACACCTTC CASSLTEGNNYGYTF TRBV5-1 - - TRBJ1-2
TGTGCCAGCAGCGCCGGGACAGGGGGTTCCGATGAGCAGTTCTTC CASSAGTGGSDEQFF TRBV9 - TRBD1 TRBJ2-1
TGTGCCAGTAGGACGGGACAGAATCAGCCCCAGCATTTT CASRTGQNQPQHF TRBV19 many TRBD1 TRBJ1-5
TGCAGCGTTGACGGGGGGACAGGGGTGAGGACTGAAGCTTTCTTT CSVDGGTGVRTEAFF TRBV29-1 - TRBD1 TRBJ1-1
TGTGCTAGCAGCTTTTCAATGACAGGGAGCACAGATACGCAGTATTTT CASSFSMTGSTDTQYF TRBV7-7 - TRBD1 TRBJ2-3
TGTGCCAGCAGTTACGTAGCGGGGGAAGAGCAGTACTTC CASSYVAGEEQYF TRBV6-6 - TRBD2 TRBJ2-7
TGTGCCAGCAGAGCGGGCTCCCCAGGTGGCTACACCTTC CASRAGSPGGYTF TRBV5-4 once - TRBJ1-2
TGTGCCAGCAGCCCCGGGGACAGACACACTGAAGCTTTCTTT CASSPGDRHTEAFF TRBV5-6 few TRBD1 TRBJ1-1
TGCGCCAGCAGCTTGGGGATGACAGGGGCTGGAAACACCATATATTTT CASSLGMTGAGNTIYF TRBV5-1 - TRBD1 TRBJ1-3
TGTGCCAGCAGCTCTACTAGGTTTGATACCTCTAGCACAGATACGCAGTATTTT CASSSTRFDTSSTDTQYF TRBV9 - - TRBJ2-3
TGTGCCAGCAGCTCCCGGGACAGGGGTGTCTATGGCTACACCTTC CASSSRDRGVYGYTF TRBV4-2 once TRBD1 TRBJ1-2
TGTGCTAGTGGTTTGCCGGGGGGCAGGGAGCAGTTCTTC CASGLPGGREQFF TRBV12-5 - - TRBJ2-1
TGTGCCTGGATTTCTCCGGGGTACGGTTCACCCCTCCACTTT CAWISPGYGSPLHF TRBV30 - - TRBJ1-6
TGTGCCAGCAGCCAAGTGCGGGGCACGAACACCGGGGAGCTGTTTTTT CASSQVRGTNTGELFF TRBV3-1/TRBV3-2 once - TRBJ2-2
TGTGCCAGCAGCTTCGCAGGGGTGGTCGGGATGGATGGCTACACCTTC CASSFAGVVGMDGYTF TRBV5-5 - - TRBJ1-2
TGTGCCAGCAGGACAGGGGGGGTAGAGCAGTACTTC CASRTGGVEQYF TRBV6-5 - TRBD1 TRBJ2-7
TGTGCCCAAAGGTGGGCTGAAGAAGCTTTCTTT CAQRWAEEAFF TRBV30 - - TRBJ1-1
TGTGCCAGCAGTGATGGACAGGGGGCGAGAACTGAAGCTTTCTTT CASSDGQGARTEAFF TRBV25-1 - TRBD1 TRBJ1-1
TGTGCCTGGAGGAGGTCTACCACCCTCCACTTT CAWRRSTTLHF TRBV30 - - TRBJ1-6